The 12 T cell receptor beta chains presented below share a single source sample, sequenced in a study of blood T cell repertoires in COVID-19 (TCRdb year 2020). Library generation was performed with the immunoSEQ multiplex PCR assay. TCRdb's version of the immuneACCESS table is confined to in-frame rearrangements and falls short of the full clone set. An unresolved V gene accounts for under half of the shortfall where checked; the remainder is of unknown origin. The table for this sample lists approximately 70,000 clones; approximately 90% of them were counted only once. The ten largest clonotypes hold approximately 4.1% of the sample. The sequencing input was peripheral blood. The source of these receptors is a man in his sixties or seventies with active COVID-19.

The CDR3 nucleotides are TGTGCCGTCCGGGACAGGCGTTACACCGGGGAGCTGTTTTTT. It encodes CAVRDRRYTGELFF. The V gene is TRBV6-5, the J gene TRBJ2-2, with 8 bases aligning to TRBD1. Looked up from germline, CDR1 is MNHEY and CDR2 is SVGAGI. The CDR3 is 14 amino acids. V shed 11 bases and J 3 bases; nucleotides not matched to a gene: 8.

This clone was picked up a small number of times. V usage is TRBV7-2 and J usage is TRBJ2-7; 8 bases match TRBD2. The trim removed 5 bases at V and 5 bases at J, leaving 11 bases unmatched. CDR3 length: 15 amino acids. CDR1 and CDR2 (germline): SGHTA, FQGNSA. The CDR3 spells CASSGRAGARDEQYF. CDR3 DNA sequence: TGTGCCAGCAGCGGGCGAGCGGGAGCGAGGGACGAGCAGTACTTC.

This clone was counted only a few times. The V gene is TRBV30, the J gene TRBJ1-2; possible D gene TRBD1, 6 bases. With 0 bases removed from V and 2 bases from J, the gap between germline ends came to 16 bases. This CDR3 spans 16 amino acids. Germline V gene data show CDR1 as GTSNPN and CDR2 as SVGIG (reference sequence). The CDR3 region is CAWSVKVQGSNYGYTF. The CDR3 coding sequence is TGTGCCTGGAGTGTAAAGGTGCAGGGGAGCAACTATGGCTACACCTTC.

This clone was seen a single time. This chain links TRBV6-1 with TRBJ2-5; 7 positions agree with TRBD2. With V trimmed by 1 base and J by 9 bases, 5 bases remained unmatched. CDR3 length: 13 residues. Germline-derived CDR1 and CDR2 are MNHNS and SASEGT. As DNA, the CDR3 is TGTGCCAGCAGTGAAGTCCGGGGAGGGTCCCAGTACTTC. Protein sequence: CASSEVRGGSQYF.

The chain employs TRBV18 and TRBJ1-4; maybe TRBD1 (5 bases). Germline CDR1 and CDR2: KGHSH and LQKENI. V was shortened by 3 bases and J by 8 bases, with 13 bases between the two germline ends. The CDR3 runs to 14 residues. CDR3 amino acids: CASSPQGMGEKLFF. In DNA, the CDR3 is TGTGCCAGCTCACCTCAGGGAATGGGGGAAAAACTGTTTTTT.

The CDR3: CASSGTGGGGELFF. CDR3 DNA sequence: TGTGCCAGCAGTGGGACAGGGGGCGGCGGGGAGCTGTTTTTT. V is TRBV25-1 and J is TRBJ2-2; 11 bases are a match to TRBD1. CDR1 and CDR2 (germline): MGHDK, SYGVNS. V trimming: 4 bases; J trimming: 7 bases; junction bases outside the gene matches: 2. The CDR3 loop spans 14 amino acids.

In this sample, this clone turned up once. This chain joins TRBV9 and TRBJ2-7, with D perhaps TRBD1 (6 bases). This CDR3 spans 14 amino acids. Deletions cut 3 bases from V and 7 bases from J, with 17 bases between. Germline V gene lookup returns CDR1 SGDLS and CDR2 YYNGEE. CDR3 amino acids: CASSASTGSGEQYF. CDR3 coding DNA: TGTGCCAGCAGCGCCTCGACAGGTTCGGGGGAGCAGTACTTC.

J is TRBJ2-7 and V is TRBV18; TRBD2 aligns across 7 bases. Germline V gene sequence: CDR1 KGHSH, CDR2 LQKENI. The CDR3 spans 13 residues. The V and J ends lost 3 bases and 5 bases, in that order; junction bases with no gene match: 4. CDR3: CASSPAGRDEQYF. The CDR3 nucleotides read TGTGCCAGCTCACCGGCTGGGAGGGACGAGCAGTACTTC.

On this clone: Other DNA sequences in this sample translate to the same CDR3. J is TRBJ1-5 and V is TRBV24-1; D call uncertain. The germline V gene has CDR1 KGHDR and CDR2 SFDVKD. The CDR3 totals 18 residues. Trimming cost V 0 bases and J 3 bases, with 17 bases left between them. Here the CDR3 DNA reads TGTGCCACCAGTGATTTGCACCGGCAGGCTGCTCTCAATCAGCCCCAGCATTTT. Translating it yields CATSDLHRQAALNQPQHF.

The chain is built from TRBV12-3 or TRBV12-4 and TRBJ2-1, with 9 bases fitting TRBD2. The CDR3 extends over 12 amino acids. After removal of 6 bases from V and 13 bases from J, the junction contained 7 bases not matched to a gene. Written as DNA, the CDR3 is TGTGCCAGCAGCCGGACTAGCGACCCACAGTTCTTC. As protein: CASSRTSDPQFF.

The gene calls are TRBV19 and TRBJ2-3; 8 bases fit TRBD2. J was trimmed by 6 bases and V by 4 bases; bases with no gene match: 6. The germline V gene has CDR1 LNHDA and CDR2 SQIVND (reference sequence). The CDR3 is made up of 14 amino acids. This CDR3 is CASSSGRSVDTQYF. CDR3 coding DNA: TGTGCCAGTAGTAGCGGGAGGTCCGTCGATACGCAGTATTTT.

This clone showed up just once. The chain joins TRBV5-1 to TRBJ2-5; perhaps TRBD2 as D (6 bases). CDR1 SGHRS and CDR2 YFSETQ come from the germline V gene. The CDR3 covers 13 residues. V was cut by 4 bases and J by 5 bases, with 12 bases left in between. CDR3 in DNA: TGCGCCAGCAGCCCGGGACTTCGCGAGACCCAGTACTTC. Amino acid sequence: CASSPGLRETQYF.